This TCR beta chain appears in the sequencing data of a study of T cell responses to AZD1222 COVID-19 vaccine (TCRdb year 2021). About the full investigation: Because spike-specific TCR depth and breadth did not differ between the two schedules, AZD1222 recipients who got a second dose at roughly 4 weeks were pooled with those who got a second dose at roughly 12 weeks. A total of just over 230 trial participants underwent TCR sequencing, of whom 207 received two doses of AZD1222 and about 25 received two doses of the MenACWY control vaccine. Trial participants were enrolled by age into subgroups of 18-55, 56-69 and 70-plus years, and about 150, 27 and 61 TCR-sequenced participants, respectively, were included in these subgroups. Study-wide conclusions, independent of this receptor: The 56-69-year group was small, and its depth increase did not reach significance, likely because of low power. Vaccine-associated CD4 TCRs spanned the whole spike protein, with dominant responses in regions 160-218 and 743-854. Nearly half of unique spike-specific TCRs reportedly recognized epitopes outside regions mutated in the B.1.351 and B.1.1.7 variants. After two AZD1222 doses, spike-specific TCR breadth and depth were significantly higher than at day 0 and than in MenACWY recipients. Most participants were white British and females outnumbered males, and the authors suggested that clonal diversity may have been underestimated. Because no day 14 peak-response samples were available, repertoires were characterized only after the peak T cell response. Conclusions about previously exposed vaccinees are limited, since just six AZD1222 recipients were seropositive for SARS-CoV-2 at baseline.

The time point label on this specimen signifies: baseline before first vaccination. Samples from vaccinated people were obtained from the UK trials COV001 and COV002, which included a single-blind randomized controlled phase 2/3 trial of AZD1222 (ChAdOx1 nCoV-19) in healthy adults. Trial participant PBMC samples were collected at day 0 and day 28 after the second dose for TCRbeta chain sequencing. The CDR3 regions of human TCRbeta chains were subjected to immunosequencing. As for the authors' bioinformatics: TCRs in the repertoires were compared against a reference library of SARS-CoV-2-specific TCRs that had been generated with the MIRA antigen-specificity platform. Breadth meant the fraction of unique TCRs that were SARS-CoV-2-associated, whereas depth meant the fraction of total T cells that were SARS-CoV-2-associated. Using the MIRA data, each spike-specific TCR was mapped to the spike region that the TCR reacts to and placed in a CD4 or CD8 class. Log10-transformed breadth and depth values were compared by one-way ANOVA with Sidak's multiple comparisons tests. TCRdb took over this immuneACCESS table, retaining in-frame rearrangements with V and J assigned. Such tables are incomplete; in checked studies, under half of the missing clones stem from an unresolved V gene, and the remainder is unexplained. V and J calls and clone size come straight from that table; D and trimming were deduced from the DNA. The sample table lists about 120,000 clones, over 75% of them with a count of one. Clones ranked in the top ten supply roughly 5% of the sample.

About this clone: The specificity of this receptor is unknown. A read error may account for a junction end that differs from germline.

The sequences come from peripheral blood, collected on day 0 of AZD1222 vaccination. This clonotype originated in an adult in good health.

The nucleotide sequence is TGTGCCAGCAGTTTCTTAGCGGGGGCACAAGTCTTC. This sequence encodes CASSFLAGAQVF. Here the chain combines TRBV12-3 or TRBV12-4 and TRBJ2-1; the central 9 bases match TRBD2. Reading from cysteine to phenylalanine, the CDR3 counts 12 amino acids. CDR3 DNA is the only sequence kept; it has 36 bases, read in frame from the first base.